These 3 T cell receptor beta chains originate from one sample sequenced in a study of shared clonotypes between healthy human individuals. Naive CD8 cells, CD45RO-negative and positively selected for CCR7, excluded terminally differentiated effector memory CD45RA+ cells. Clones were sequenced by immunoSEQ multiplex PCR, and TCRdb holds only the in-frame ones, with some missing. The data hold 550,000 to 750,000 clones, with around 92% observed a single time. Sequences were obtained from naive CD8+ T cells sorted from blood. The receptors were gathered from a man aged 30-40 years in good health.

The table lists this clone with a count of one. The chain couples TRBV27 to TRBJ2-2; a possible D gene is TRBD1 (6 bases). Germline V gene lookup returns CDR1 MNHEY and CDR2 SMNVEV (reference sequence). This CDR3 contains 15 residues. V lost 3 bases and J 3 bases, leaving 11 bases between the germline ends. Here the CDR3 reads CASSFLGTYTGELFF. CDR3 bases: TGTGCCAGCAGTTTCTTAGGGACATACACCGGGGAGCTGTTTTTT.

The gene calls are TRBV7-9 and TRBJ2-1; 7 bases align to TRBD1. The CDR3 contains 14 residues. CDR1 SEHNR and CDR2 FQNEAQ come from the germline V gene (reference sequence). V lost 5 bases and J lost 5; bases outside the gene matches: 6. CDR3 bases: TGTGCCAGCAGCCCCGACAGGGATAACAATGAGCAGTTCTTC. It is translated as CASSPDRDNNEQFF.

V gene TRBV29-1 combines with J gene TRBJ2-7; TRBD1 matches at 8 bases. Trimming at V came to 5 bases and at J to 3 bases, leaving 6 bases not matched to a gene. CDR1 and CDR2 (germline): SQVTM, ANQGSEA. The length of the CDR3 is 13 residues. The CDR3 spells CSVTDRGHYEQYF. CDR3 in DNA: TGCAGCGTTACCGACAGGGGACACTACGAGCAGTACTTC.